The T cell receptor (beta chain) under discussion was sequenced for a study of blood T cell repertoires in COVID-19. Per the original data handling: Estimates of nucleated cell counts were drawn from the amplification of reference gene primers. Method: immunoSEQ multiplex PCR; TCRdb's copy keeps in-frame clones and lacks some. That table is the source of V, J and clone size, and D and trimming were worked out from the DNA. The data contain 30,000 or so clones, around 89% of them singletons. This CDR3 region has 15 residues. Germline V CDR1 and CDR2: MNHEY, SVGEGT. Trimming shortened V by 6 bases and J by 1 base, and 14 bases separated the two germline ends.

Sample: peripheral blood. The sequence derives from a man in his 60s with active COVID-19. V usage is TRBV6-2 or TRBV6-3 and J usage is TRBJ2-3; D possibly corresponds to TRBD2 (6 bases). CDR3 DNA sequence: TGTGCCAGCAGCCCCCCACCGGGGGGCACAGATACGCAGTATTTT. Its protein is CASSPPPGGTDTQYF.